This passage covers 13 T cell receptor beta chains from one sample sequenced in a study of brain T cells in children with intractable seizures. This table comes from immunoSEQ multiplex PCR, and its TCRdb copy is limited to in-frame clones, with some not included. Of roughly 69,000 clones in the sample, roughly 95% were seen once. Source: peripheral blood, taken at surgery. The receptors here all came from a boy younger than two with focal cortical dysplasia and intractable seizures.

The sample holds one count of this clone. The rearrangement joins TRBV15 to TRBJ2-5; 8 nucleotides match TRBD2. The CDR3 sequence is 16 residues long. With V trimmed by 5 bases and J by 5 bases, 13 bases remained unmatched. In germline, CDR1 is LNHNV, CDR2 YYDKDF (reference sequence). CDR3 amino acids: CATSGLRGGLGETQYF. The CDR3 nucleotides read TGTGCCACCAGCGGACTTCGGGGGGGCCTGGGGGAGACCCAGTACTTC. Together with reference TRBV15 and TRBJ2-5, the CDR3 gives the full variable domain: DAMVIQNPRYQVTQFGKPVTLSCSQTLNHNVMYWYQQKSSQAPKLLFHYYDKDFNNEADTPDNFQSRRPNTSFCFLDIRSPGLGDTAMYLCATSGLRGGLGETQYFGPGTRLLVL.

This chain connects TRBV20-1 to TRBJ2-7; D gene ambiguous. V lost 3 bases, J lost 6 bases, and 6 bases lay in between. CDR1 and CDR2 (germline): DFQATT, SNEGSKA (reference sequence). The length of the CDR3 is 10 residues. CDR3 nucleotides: TGCAGTGCTAGCGGGCCCGAGCAGTACTTC. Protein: CSASGPEQYF.

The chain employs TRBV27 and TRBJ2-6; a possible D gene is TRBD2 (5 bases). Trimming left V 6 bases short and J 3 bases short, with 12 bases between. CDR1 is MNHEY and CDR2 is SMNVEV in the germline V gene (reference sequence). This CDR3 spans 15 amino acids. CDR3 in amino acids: CASRTRGGGANVLTF. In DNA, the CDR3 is TGTGCCAGCAGGACACGGGGTGGTGGGGCCAACGTCCTGACTTTC.

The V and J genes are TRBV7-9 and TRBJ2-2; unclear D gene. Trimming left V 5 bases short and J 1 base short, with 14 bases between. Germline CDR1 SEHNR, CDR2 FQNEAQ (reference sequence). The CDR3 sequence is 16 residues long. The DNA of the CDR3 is TGTGCCAGCAGCCGCCACTTTGATCGGAACACCGGGGAGCTGTTTTTT. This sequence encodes CASSRHFDRNTGELFF. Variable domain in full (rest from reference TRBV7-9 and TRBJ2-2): DTGVSQNPRHKITKRGQNVTFRCDPISEHNRLYWYRQTLGQGPEFLTYFQNEAQLEKSRLLSDRFSAERPKGSFSTLEIQRTEQGDSAMYLCASSRHFDRNTGELFFGEGSRLTVL.

CDR3 sequence: CASSPYSRSSYNEQFF. CDR3 sequence (DNA): TGTGCCAGCAGTCCCTATAGCAGGAGCTCCTACAATGAGCAGTTCTTC. J is TRBJ2-1 and V is TRBV28; D unclear. From germline, CDR1 is MDHEN and CDR2 SYDVKM. The CDR3 spans 16 residues. The V gene lost 5 bases and the J gene lost 0 bases, with 14 bases spanning the gap.

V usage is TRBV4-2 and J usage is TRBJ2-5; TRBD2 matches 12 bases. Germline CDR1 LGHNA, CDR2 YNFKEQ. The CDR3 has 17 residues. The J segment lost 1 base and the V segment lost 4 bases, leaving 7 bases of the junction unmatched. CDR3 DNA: TGTGCCAGCAGCCCTCCCCTAGCGGGGGGGGCCCAAGAGACCCAGTACTTC. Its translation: CASSPPLAGGAQETQYF.

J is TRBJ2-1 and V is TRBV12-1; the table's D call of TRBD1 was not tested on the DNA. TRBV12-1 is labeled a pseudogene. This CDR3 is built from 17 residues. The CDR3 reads CASSSRWGPYSYNEQFF. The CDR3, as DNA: TGTGCCAGCAGCTCCAGGTGGGGGCCATACTCCTACAATGAGCAGTTCTTC.

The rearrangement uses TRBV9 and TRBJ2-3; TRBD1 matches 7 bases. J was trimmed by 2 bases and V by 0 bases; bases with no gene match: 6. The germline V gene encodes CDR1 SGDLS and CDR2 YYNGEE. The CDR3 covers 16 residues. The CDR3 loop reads CASSVGGQRYTDTQYF. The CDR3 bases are TGTGCCAGCAGCGTAGGGGGACAGCGATACACAGATACGCAGTATTTT.

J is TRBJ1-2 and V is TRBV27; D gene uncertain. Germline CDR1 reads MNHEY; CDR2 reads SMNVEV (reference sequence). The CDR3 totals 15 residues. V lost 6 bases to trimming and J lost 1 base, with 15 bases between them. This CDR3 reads CASSPQSGSNYGYTF. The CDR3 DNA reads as TGTGCCAGCAGCCCCCAGTCAGGAAGTAACTATGGCTACACCTTC.

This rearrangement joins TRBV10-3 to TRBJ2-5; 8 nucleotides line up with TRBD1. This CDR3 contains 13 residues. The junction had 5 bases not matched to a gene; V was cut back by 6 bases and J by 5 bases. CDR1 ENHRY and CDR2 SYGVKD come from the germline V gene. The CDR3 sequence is CAIRDRVGETQYF. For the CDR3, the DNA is TGTGCCATCAGGGACAGGGTCGGGGAGACCCAGTACTTC.

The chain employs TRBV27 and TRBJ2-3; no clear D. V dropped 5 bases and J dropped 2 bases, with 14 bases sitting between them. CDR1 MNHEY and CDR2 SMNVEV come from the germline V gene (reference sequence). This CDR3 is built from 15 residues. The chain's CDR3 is CASSPLSGTTDTQYF. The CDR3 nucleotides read TGTGCCAGCAGTCCATTGTCGGGCACCACAGATACGCAGTATTTT.

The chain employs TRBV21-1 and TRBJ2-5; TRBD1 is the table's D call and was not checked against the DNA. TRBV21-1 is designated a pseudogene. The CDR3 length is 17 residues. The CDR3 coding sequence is TGTGCCAGCAGCAACCCGAGGACAGGCCTTCGGGAGGAGACCCAGTACTTC. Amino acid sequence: CASSNPRTGLREETQYF.

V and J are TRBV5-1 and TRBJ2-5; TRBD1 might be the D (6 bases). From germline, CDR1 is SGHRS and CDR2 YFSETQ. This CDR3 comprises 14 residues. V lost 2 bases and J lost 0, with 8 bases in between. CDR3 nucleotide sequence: TGCGCCAGCAGCTTCCGGACAGACCAAGAGACCCAGTACTTC. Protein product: CASSFRTDQETQYF.